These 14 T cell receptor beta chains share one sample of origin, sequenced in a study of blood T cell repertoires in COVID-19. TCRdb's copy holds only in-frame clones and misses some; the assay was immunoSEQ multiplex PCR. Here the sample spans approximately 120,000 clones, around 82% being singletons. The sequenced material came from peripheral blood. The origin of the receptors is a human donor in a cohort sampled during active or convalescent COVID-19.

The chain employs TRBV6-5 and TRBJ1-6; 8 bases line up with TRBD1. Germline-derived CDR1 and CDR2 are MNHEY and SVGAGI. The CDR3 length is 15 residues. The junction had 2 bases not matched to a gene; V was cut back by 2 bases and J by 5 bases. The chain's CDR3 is CASSYGDRHNSPLHF. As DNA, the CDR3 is TGTGCCAGCAGTTACGGGGACAGGCATAATTCACCCCTCCACTTT.

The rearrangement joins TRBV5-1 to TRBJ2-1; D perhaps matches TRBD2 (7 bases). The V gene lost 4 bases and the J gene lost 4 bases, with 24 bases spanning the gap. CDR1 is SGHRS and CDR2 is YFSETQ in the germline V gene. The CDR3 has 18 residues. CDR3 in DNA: TGCGCCAGCAGCGCTCTCTTGAGAGACGGGGGGCCGTACAATGAGCAGTTCTTC. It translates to CASSALLRDGGPYNEQFF.

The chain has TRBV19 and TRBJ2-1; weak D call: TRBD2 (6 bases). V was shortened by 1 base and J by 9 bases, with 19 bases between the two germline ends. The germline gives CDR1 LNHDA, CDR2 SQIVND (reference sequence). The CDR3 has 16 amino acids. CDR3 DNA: TGTGCCAGTAGTATAGGAGGAGGGAGCCGGGTAGGTGAGCAGTTCTTC. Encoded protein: CASSIGGGSRVGEQFF.

In nucleotides, the CDR3 is TGTGCCAGCAGCGTAGGCGGGACAGCTAGCACAGATACGCAGTATTTT. Translated: CASSVGGTASTDTQYF. The V call is TRBV9, the J call TRBJ2-3; tentative D call: TRBD1 (7 bases). The V gene lost 0 bases and the J gene lost 0 bases, with 11 bases spanning the gap. The CDR3 spans 16 residues. Germline CDR1 reads SGDLS; CDR2 reads YYNGEE.

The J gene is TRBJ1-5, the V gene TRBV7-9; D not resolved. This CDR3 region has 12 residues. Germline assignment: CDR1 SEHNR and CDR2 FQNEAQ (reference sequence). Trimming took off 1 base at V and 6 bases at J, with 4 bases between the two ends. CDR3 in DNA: TGTGCCAGCAGCTTAGACGGTCAGCCCCAGCATTTT. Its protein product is CASSLDGQPQHF.

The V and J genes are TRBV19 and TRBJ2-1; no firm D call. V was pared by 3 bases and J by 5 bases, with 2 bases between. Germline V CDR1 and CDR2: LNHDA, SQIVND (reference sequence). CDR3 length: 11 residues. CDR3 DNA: TGTGCCAGTAGTATTAACAATGAGCAGTTCTTC. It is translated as CASSINNEQFF.

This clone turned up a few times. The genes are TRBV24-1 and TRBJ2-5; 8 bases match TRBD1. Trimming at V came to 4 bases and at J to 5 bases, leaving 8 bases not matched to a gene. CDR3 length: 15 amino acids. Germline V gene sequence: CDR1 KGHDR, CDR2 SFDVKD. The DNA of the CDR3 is TGTGCCACCAGTGACCCTTCAGGGGGCAGGGAGACCCAGTACTTC. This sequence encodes CATSDPSGGRETQYF.

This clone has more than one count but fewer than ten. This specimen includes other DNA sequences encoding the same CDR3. The CDR3 spells CASSRDRGSPLHF. CDR3 bases: TGTGCCAGCAGCAGGGACAGGGGTTCACCCCTCCACTTT. This sequence joins TRBV11-2 and TRBJ1-6; TRBD1 matches at 10 bases. Germline CDR1 is SGHAT and CDR2 is FQNNGV. The CDR3 sequence is 13 residues long. The trim removed 5 bases at V and 9 bases at J, leaving 1 base unmatched. Filled out from reference TRBV11-2 and TRBJ1-6, the complete variable domain reads EAGVAQSPRYKIIEKRQSVAFWCNPISGHATLYWYQQILGQGPKLLIQFQNNGVVDDSQLPKDRFSAERLKGVDSTLKIQPAKLEDSAVYLCASSRDRGSPLHFGNGTRLTVT.

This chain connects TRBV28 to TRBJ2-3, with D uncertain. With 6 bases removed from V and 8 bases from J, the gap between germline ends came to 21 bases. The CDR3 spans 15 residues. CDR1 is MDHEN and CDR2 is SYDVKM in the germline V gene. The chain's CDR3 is CASSRLRLISPTQYF. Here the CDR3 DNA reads TGTGCCAGCAGCCGTTTGCGGCTCATATCCCCTACGCAGTATTTT.

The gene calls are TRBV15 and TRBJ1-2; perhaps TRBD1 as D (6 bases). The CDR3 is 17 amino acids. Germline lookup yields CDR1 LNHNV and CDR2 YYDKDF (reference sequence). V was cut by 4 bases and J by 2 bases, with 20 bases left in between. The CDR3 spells CATSNSDRPTINYGYTF. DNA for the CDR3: TGTGCCACCAGCAACTCGGACAGACCAACGATAAACTATGGCTACACCTTC.

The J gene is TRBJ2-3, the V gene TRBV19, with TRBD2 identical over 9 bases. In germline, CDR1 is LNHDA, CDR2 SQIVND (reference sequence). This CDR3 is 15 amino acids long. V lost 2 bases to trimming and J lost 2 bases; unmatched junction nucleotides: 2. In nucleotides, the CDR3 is TGTGCCAGTAGTATATCTAGCGGGGCCACAGATACGCAGTATTTT. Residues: CASSISSGATDTQYF.

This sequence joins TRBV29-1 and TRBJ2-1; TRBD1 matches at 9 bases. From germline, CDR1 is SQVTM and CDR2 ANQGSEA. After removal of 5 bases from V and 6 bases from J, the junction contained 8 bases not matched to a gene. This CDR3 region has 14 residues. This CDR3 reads CSVSGDRVFNEQFF. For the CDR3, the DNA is TGCAGCGTTTCAGGGGACAGGGTTTTCAATGAGCAGTTCTTC.

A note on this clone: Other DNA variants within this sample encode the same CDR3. CDR3 residues: CASSSGADNYGYTF. The CDR3 nucleotides read TGTGCCAGCAGCTCAGGGGCGGATAACTATGGCTACACCTTC. The J gene is TRBJ1-2, the V gene TRBV7-2; D is possibly TRBD1 (6 bases). This CDR3 contains 14 residues. The germline V gene has CDR1 SGHTA and CDR2 FQGNSA. The V and J ends lost 4 bases and 1 base respectively, with 10 bases between them.

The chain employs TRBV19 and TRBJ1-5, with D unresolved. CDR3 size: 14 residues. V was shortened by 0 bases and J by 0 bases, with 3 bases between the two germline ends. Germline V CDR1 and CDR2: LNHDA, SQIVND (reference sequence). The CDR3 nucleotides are TGTGCCAGTAGTATAGATCTTAGCAATCAGCCCCAGCATTTT. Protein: CASSIDLSNQPQHF.